These 13 T cell receptor beta chains share one sample of origin, sequenced in a study of response to subunit inactivated influenza vaccine. MiXCR, applied by TCRdb to the RT-PCR reads, yields one record per CDR3 protein. The data hold a few hundred thousand distinct CDR3 sequences, with less than 15% observed a single time. This specimen was PBMCs from blood, taken approximately 12 days after vaccination. These receptors all stem from a man aged 45 to 65 who received an inactivated influenza vaccine.

This clonotype was observed a few times. This chain connects TRBV20-1 to TRBJ1-3; D is uncertain. There are 12 residues in the CDR3. Per the germline V gene, CDR1 is DFQATT and CDR2 is SNEGSKA (reference sequence). Trimming stripped 2 bases from V and 3 bases from J, with 5 bases between. Here the CDR3 reads CSARPDGNTIYF. The CDR3 coding sequence is TGCAGTGCTAGACCCGATGGAAACACCATATATTTT.

This clonotype was recorded a few times. The chain joins TRBV20-1 to TRBJ2-7; 7 bases fit TRBD1. CDR3 length: 14 residues. Germline CDR1 and CDR2: DFQATT and SNEGSKA (reference sequence). The junction had 11 bases not matched to a gene; V was cut back by 5 bases and J by 4 bases. The CDR3 bases are TGCAGTGCTTACCGGGACAGAGGGATTTACGAGCAGTACTTC. Protein sequence: CSAYRDRGIYEQYF.

The CDR3 DNA is TGTGCCAGCAGCGGGGGACTAGCATCCTACAATGAGCAGTTCTTC. Translation gives CASSGGLASYNEQFF. V and J are TRBV11-2 and TRBJ2-1; TRBD2 agrees at 9 bases. The V gene end was trimmed by 5 bases and the J gene end by 1 base; junction bases not matched to a gene: 3. The V gene's germline CDR1 is SGHAT and CDR2 FQNNGV. This CDR3 region has 15 residues.

This clonotype came up a few times. The chain carries TRBV29-1 and TRBJ2-5; a weak D match, TRBD1 (5 bases). Trimming stripped 2 bases from V and 4 bases from J, with 17 bases between. In germline, CDR1 is SQVTM, CDR2 ANQGSEA. This CDR3 is 15 amino acids long. CDR3 in DNA: TGCAGCGTTGAACAGGGCACCCAACGTCGAGAGACCCAGTACTTC. Its protein is CSVEQGTQRRETQYF.

In its sample, this clonotype was seen a few times. This chain links TRBV5-4 with TRBJ2-4, with 9 bases that match TRBD1. Germline V lookup: CDR1 SGHNT, CDR2 YYREEE (reference sequence). This CDR3 comprises 17 residues. Trimming removed 1 base from V and 0 bases from J; junction bases left unmatched: 5. As DNA, the CDR3 is TGTGCCAGCAGCTTGACGGGACAGGGTTTAGCCAAAAACATTCAGTACTTC. Protein sequence: CASSLTGQGLAKNIQYF.

The rearrangement uses TRBV27 and TRBJ2-7; D is unresolved. The CDR3 covers 14 residues. Germline CDR1 reads MNHEY; CDR2 reads SMNVEV (reference sequence). Trimming took off 2 bases at V and 2 bases at J, with 10 bases between the two ends. CDR3 sequence: CASSLGRTPYEQYF. The CDR3 coding sequence is TGTGCCAGCAGTTTAGGCAGGACCCCCTACGAGCAGTACTTC.

V usage is TRBV20-1 and J usage is TRBJ2-7, with 8 bases matching TRBD1. The CDR3 extends over 18 amino acids. The V segment lost 0 bases and the J segment 0 bases; nucleotides outside the gene matches: 13. Germline values: CDR1 DFQATT, CDR2 SNEGSKA (reference sequence). CDR3: CSARDLDRARLSSYEQYF. The CDR3, as DNA: TGCAGTGCTAGAGATTTGGACAGGGCGCGTCTTAGCTCCTACGAGCAGTACTTC.

The sample holds a few counts of this clonotype. This chain joins TRBV7-8 and TRBJ1-6; no firm D call. The CDR3 spans 14 residues. The germline V gene has CDR1 SGHVS and CDR2 FQNEAQ. Trimming cost V 2 bases and J 8 bases, with 10 bases left between them. The CDR3 loop reads CASSLLVPHSPLHF. DNA for the CDR3: TGTGCCAGCAGCTTATTGGTCCCCCATTCACCCCTCCACTTT. The full variable domain, rest sourced from reference TRBV7-8 and TRBJ1-6, is GAGVSQSPRYKVAKRGQDVALRCDPISGHVSLFWYQQALGQGPEFLTYFQNEAQLDKSGLPSDRFFAERPEGSVSTLKIQRTQQEDSAVYLCASSLLVPHSPLHFGNGTRLTVT.

This clonotype was detected only a few times. V usage is TRBV10-3 and J usage is TRBJ2-2, with 9 bases lining up with TRBD2. CDR3 length: 14 residues. The germline V gene encodes CDR1 ENHRY and CDR2 SYGVKD. Trimming cost V 8 bases and J 0 bases; bases outside gene matches: 1. In DNA form, the CDR3 reads TGTGCCATCCTAGCGGGGCCGAACACCGGGGAGCTGTTTTTT. Protein product: CAILAGPNTGELFF.

This chain connects TRBV30 to TRBJ2-3, with TRBD2 matching 7 bases. The J segment lost 8 bases and the V segment lost 0 bases, leaving 5 bases of the junction unmatched. Germline V lookup: CDR1 GTSNPN, CDR2 SVGIG (reference sequence). This CDR3 has 13 amino acids. The CDR3 nucleotides are TGTGCCTGGAGTGTACCCCCGGGGGGTACGCAGTATTTT. Protein: CAWSVPPGGTQYF.

This clonotype came up a few times. The chain is built from TRBV19 and TRBJ2-1; D gene ambiguous. V lost 7 bases, J lost 0 bases, and 13 bases lay in between. The germline gives CDR1 LNHDA, CDR2 SQIVND (reference sequence). The CDR3 spans 15 residues. The CDR3 spells CASTPTPSSYNEQFF. CDR3 nucleotides: TGTGCCAGTACCCCGACCCCGAGCTCCTACAATGAGCAGTTCTTC.

Many counts were recorded for this clonotype. The genes are TRBV7-2 and TRBJ2-7; 9 bases are shared with TRBD1. Germline loops: CDR1 SGHTA, CDR2 FQGNSA. This CDR3 has 15 residues. With 1 base clipped from V and 5 bases from J, the junction kept 6 bases outside the gene matches. The CDR3 DNA reads TGTGCCAGCAGCTTAGTGGGAACAGGGGGCGACGAGCAGTACTTC. Protein sequence: CASSLVGTGGDEQYF.

This clonotype has just a few counts. The CDR3 DNA is TGTGCCAGCAGTTTAACGGACAGGGGGAATCAGCCCCAGCATTTT. It encodes CASSLTDRGNQPQHF. The chain is built from TRBV12-3 or TRBV12-4 and TRBJ1-5, with 10 bases that match TRBD1. Trimming removed 2 bases from V and 4 bases from J; junction bases left unmatched: 2. CDR3 length: 15 residues.